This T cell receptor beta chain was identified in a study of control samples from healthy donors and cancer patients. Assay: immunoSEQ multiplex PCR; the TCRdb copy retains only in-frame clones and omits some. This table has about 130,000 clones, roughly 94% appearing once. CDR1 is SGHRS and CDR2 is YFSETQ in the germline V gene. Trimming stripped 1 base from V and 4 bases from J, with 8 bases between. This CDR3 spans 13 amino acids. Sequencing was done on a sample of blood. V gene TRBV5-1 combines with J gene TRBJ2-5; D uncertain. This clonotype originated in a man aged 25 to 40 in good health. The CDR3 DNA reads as TGCGCCAGCAGCTTGCGACCCGGAGAGACCCAGTACTTC. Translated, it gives CASSLRPGETQYF.